The clone carrying this T cell receptor (beta chain) was seen ten or more times. V trimming: 4 bases; J trimming: 1 base; junction bases outside the gene matches: 4. Looked up from germline, CDR1 is SQVTM and CDR2 is ANQGSEA. This CDR3 has 16 residues. These data come from a study of blood T cells in healthy people across ages. Study summary: With template switching, about one barcoded beta molecule was captured per two T cells.

Extracted total RNA amounted to at least 6 micrograms for each sample. The use of a sample-barcoded 5' primer and a J-beta primer mix characterized a second PCR of about 6 to 12 cycles. TCRdb itself ran the 5' RACE reads through MiXCR, one entry per CDR3 protein. Of around 1.5 million distinct CDR3 sequences in the sample, about 32% were seen once. Sequenced input: blood. V and J are TRBV29-1 and TRBJ2-1; 13 bases are shared with TRBD2. This receptor was identified in a woman in her twenties or thirties in good health. CDR3 amino acids: CSVAGTSGKSYNEQFF. CDR3 coding DNA: TGCAGCGTTGCGGGGACTAGCGGGAAGTCCTACAATGAGCAGTTCTTC.